This TCR beta chain originates from a study of blood T cell repertoires in COVID-19. Trimming left V 0 bases short and J 6 bases short, with 11 bases between. Germline CDR1 reads LGHNA; CDR2 reads YNFKEQ. The CDR3 extends over 15 amino acids. The protocol was immunoSEQ multiplex PCR, while the TCRdb copy is restricted to in-frame clones and leaves out a portion. This table has 100,000 to 150,000 clones, around 87% appearing once. Sequenced input: peripheral blood. The chain employs TRBV4-2 and TRBJ2-2, with D unresolved. The clonotype comes from an older woman with acute or convalescent COVID-19. CDR3 in DNA: TGTGCCAGCAGCCAAGATAGCTCCTTGGCCGGGGAGCTGTTTTTT. It is translated as CASSQDSSLAGELFF.